This T cell receptor beta chain came from a study of blood T cell repertoires in COVID-19. Whole-study context: Two negative PCRs, clearance, or symptom resolution characterized the recovered Cohort 3 donors. Acute and convalescent COVID-19 specimens originated in the United States, Italy and Spain.

Individuals aged about 18 to 90 years were recruited from approximately 24 US areas. CDR1 is SGHRS and CDR2 is YFSETQ in the germline V gene. The CDR3 runs to 14 residues. Trimming cost V 4 bases and J 1 base, with 11 bases left between them. Source study methods: Reference gene primer amplification in the assay estimated nucleated cell counts. The data were produced by immunoSEQ multiplex PCR, yet TCRdb's version contains in-frame clones alone and is incomplete. Clone size and the V and J calls come from that table; the DNA yielded D and trimming. The table records 200,000 to 250,000 clones, 86% of them present only once.

V and J are TRBV5-1 and TRBJ2-5, with a possible D match to TRBD1 (6 bases). This receptor was identified in a woman between 45 and 60 years old in a cohort exposed to, infected with or recovered from COVID-19 (not recorded which). Sequencing was done on a sample of PBMCs or T cells enriched from blood (not recorded which). This CDR3 reads CASSPGTFQETQYF. CDR3 coding DNA: TGCGCCAGCAGCCCAGGGACATTCCAAGAGACCCAGTACTTC.